The source of this TCR beta chain is a study of cytomegalovirus exposure and HLA in healthy donors. Whole-study findings and limits: Other equally common chains were less clonally expanded than HLA-associated TCR beta chains, a later analysis showed. Excluded were some V segments that proved indistinguishable, including TRBV6-2 and TRBV6-3. Immune exposure was documented only through CMV serostatus.

Per the germline V gene, CDR1 is MNHNS and CDR2 is SASEGT. The V end lost 6 bases, the J end lost 1 base, and 9 bases lay between the germline ends. This CDR3 spans 13 amino acids. With 60 Vbeta and 13 Jbeta primers, the PCR was carried out. Clones were read by immunoSEQ multiplex PCR, and TCRdb kept only the in-frame ones, dropping some. Altogether 150,000 to 200,000 clones are present, roughly four fifths being singletons, with the ten largest covering around 1%. As to this clone: The target antigen is unknown.

At sampling all donors were nominally healthy, likely with unrecorded immune exposures. Source material: PBMCs. The chain uses TRBV6-1 and TRBJ1-1; no clear D. This TCR came from a woman aged 40 to 49 in good health and CMV-seronegative. The CDR3 coding sequence is TGTGCCAGCAGCGCTGGGCAGAACACTGAAGCTTTCTTT. This gives the protein CASSAGQNTEAFF.